Following are 30 T cell receptor beta chains from one sample sequenced in a study of Graves' ophthalmopathy and Graves' hyperthyroidism. The study amplified TCR beta CDR3 regions using RNA transcripts. HTBI primers primed a first-round RT-PCR, and a second-round multiplex PCR followed. TCRdb independently ran MiXCR on the multiplex PCR reads; one entry per CDR3 protein. The sample yields approximately 210,000 distinct CDR3 sequences, 20% to 25% seen once. The sequenced sample consisted of peripheral blood. The receptor set was obtained from a woman between 45 and 60 years old with Graves' ophthalmopathy.

Concerning this clonotype: The junction and the germline gene differ at one end; a read error may be behind it. CDR3 residues: CASSPGPALNTEASF. The CDR3 DNA sequence: TGTGCCAGCAGTCCGGGACCGGCCCTGAACACTGAAGCTTCCTTT. This chain joins TRBV12-3 or TRBV12-4 and TRBJ1-1, with D perhaps TRBD1 (5 bases). The CDR3 runs 15 residues.

Only a few counts were recorded for this clonotype. The genes are TRBV28 and TRBJ2-5; no definite D call. The CDR3 has 16 residues. Trimming shortened V by 0 bases and J by 0 bases, and 11 bases separated the two germline ends. Germline assignment: CDR1 MDHEN and CDR2 SYDVKM. This CDR3 is CASSLWGSTYQETQYF. The CDR3 nucleotides read TGTGCCAGCAGTTTATGGGGGTCCACGTACCAAGAGACCCAGTACTTC.

Ten or more counts support this clonotype. At one boundary the junction diverges from the germline segment, which might be a read error. The chain couples TRBV5-1 to TRBJ2-7, with 10 bases lining up with TRBD1. Per the germline V gene, CDR1 is SGHRS and CDR2 is YFSETQ. This CDR3 is 14 amino acids long. The CDR3 here is CASRLDRGSYEQYF. The CDR3 nucleotides are TGCGCCAGCAGATTGGACAGGGGGTCCTACGAGCAGTACTTC.

This clonotype was detected many times. CDR3 bases: TGTGCCACCAGCAGAGTGAAGGGCAGCGGACAAGAGACCCAGTACTTC. Its translation: CATSRVKGSGQETQYF. The V call is TRBV15, the J call TRBJ2-5, with D tentatively TRBD2 (5 bases). Germline assignment: CDR1 LNHNV and CDR2 YYDKDF (reference sequence). The CDR3 loop spans 16 amino acids. V lost 1 base to trimming and J lost 2 bases, with 14 bases between them.

V gene TRBV7-2 combines with J gene TRBJ2-5; no clear D. The germline V gene has CDR1 SGHTA and CDR2 FQGNSA. The CDR3 spans 14 residues. V was shortened by 1 base and J by 1 base, with 7 bases between the two germline ends. The CDR3 DNA is TGTGCCAGCAGCTTAGGAAGGCGCCAAGAGACCCAGTACTTC. Amino acids: CASSLGRRQETQYF.

This chain connects TRBV5-8 to TRBJ2-5; D uncertain. Germline V gene lookup returns CDR1 SGHTS and CDR2 YDEGEE. CDR3 length: 14 amino acids. Trimming stripped 5 bases from V and 1 base from J, with 12 bases between. CDR3 protein: CASRLRRIQETQYF. The CDR3 nucleotides read TGTGCCAGCAGGTTGCGAAGGATCCAAGAGACCCAGTACTTC. Looking up the rest from reference TRBV5-8 and TRBJ2-5 gives the full variable domain: EAGVTQSPTHLIKTRGQQATLRCSPISGHTSVYWYQQALGLGLQFLLWYDEGEERNRGNFPPRFSGRQFPNYSSELNVNALELEDSALYLCASRLRRIQETQYFGPGTRLLVL.

The chain is built from TRBV12-3 or TRBV12-4 and TRBJ1-5, with TRBD1 matching 9 bases. There are 15 residues in the CDR3. V shed 6 bases and J 6 bases; nucleotides not matched to a gene: 9. CDR3 loop: CASSTGTGIFQPQHF. The CDR3 nucleotides are TGTGCCAGCAGCACCGGGACAGGGATCTTTCAGCCCCAGCATTTT.

This clonotype appeared many times. The chain combines TRBV11-1 with TRBJ2-7; 8 bases agree with TRBD2. This CDR3 has 18 amino acids. Trimming took 2 bases from V and 0 from J; bases not matched to a gene: 12. CDR1 is SGHAT, CDR2 FQDESV, per germline (reference sequence). CDR3 bases: TGTGCCAGCAGCTTAATTCGAGGGAAGCGGGAGAGCTCCTACGAGCAGTACTTC. Its translation is CASSLIRGKRESSYEQYF.

This clonotype showed up many times. The rearrangement links TRBV7-8 to TRBJ2-7; 7 bases are a match to TRBD2. J lost 0 bases, V lost 4 bases, and 0 bases had no gene match. The length of the CDR3 is 13 residues. Looked up from germline, CDR1 is SGHVS and CDR2 is FQNEAQ. CDR3 sequence reads: CASSSSGSYEQYF. The CDR3 bases are TGTGCCAGCAGCTCTAGCGGCTCCTACGAGCAGTACTTC. Drawing the rest from reference TRBV7-8 and TRBJ2-7, the complete variable domain is GAGVSQSPRYKVAKRGQDVALRCDPISGHVSLFWYQQALGQGPEFLTYFQNEAQLDKSGLPSDRFFAERPEGSVSTLKIQRTQQEDSAVYLCASSSSGSYEQYFGPGTRLTVT.

The J gene is TRBJ2-7, the V gene TRBV7-8; no definite D call. The CDR3 is made up of 14 amino acids. Looked up from germline, CDR1 is SGHVS and CDR2 is FQNEAQ. V lost 2 bases and J 2 bases, leaving 10 bases between the germline ends. The CDR3 sequence: CASSLISAPYEQYF. The DNA of the CDR3 is TGTGCCAGCAGCTTAATCTCGGCCCCCTACGAGCAGTACTTC.

This clonotype appeared many times. V and J are TRBV2 and TRBJ1-1, with 7 positions matching TRBD1. Per germline, CDR1 SNHLY and CDR2 FYNNEI. The CDR3 loop spans 13 amino acids. With 10 bases clipped from V and 2 bases from J, the junction kept 7 bases outside the gene matches. As DNA, the CDR3 is TGTGCCATGCGCCGGGACAGAAACACTGAAGCTTTCTTT. Translation: CAMRRDRNTEAFF.

This sequence joins TRBV20-1 and TRBJ2-5; maybe TRBD1 (7 bases). The V and J ends lost 2 bases and 4 bases respectively, with 14 bases between them. Germline CDR1 reads DFQATT; CDR2 reads SNEGSKA (reference sequence). The CDR3 covers 14 residues. CDR3 amino acids: CSARPRQGGETQYF. CDR3 coding DNA: TGCAGTGCTAGACCTAGACAGGGAGGAGAGACCCAGTACTTC.

This clonotype was picked up many times. This chain links TRBV29-1 with TRBJ2-5, with D possibly matching TRBD1 (5 bases). This CDR3 is built from 15 residues. Germline V gene data show CDR1 as SQVTM and CDR2 as ANQGSEA. Trimming took off 7 bases at V and 1 base at J, with 19 bases between the two ends. The CDR3 sequence is CSAVSGRVSQETQYF. The CDR3 nucleotides are TGCAGCGCCGTTAGTGGCAGGGTGAGCCAAGAGACCCAGTACTTC.

J is TRBJ1-6 and V is TRBV28, with 7 bases lining up with TRBD1. The CDR3 extends over 20 amino acids. The V and J ends lost 3 bases and 0 bases, in that order; junction bases with no gene match: 14. Germline lookup yields CDR1 MDHEN and CDR2 SYDVKM. CDR3 coding DNA: TGTGCCAGCAGTTTTGAAGTAGGACAGGACTCCGGCTCCTATAATTCACCCCTCCACTTT. It translates to CASSFEVGQDSGSYNSPLHF.

This clonotype was observed at least ten times. The CDR3 nucleotides are TGTGCCAGCAGTCTATCGGACGGCCGGATGGGGGACACCGGGGAGCTGTTTTTT. It translates to CASSLSDGRMGDTGELFF. This chain links TRBV12-3 or TRBV12-4 with TRBJ2-2, with D perhaps matching TRBD1 or TRBD2 (5 bases each). The CDR3 length is 18 residues. Trimming removed 5 bases at V and 3 bases at J, with 22 bases between.

This clonotype was seen repeatedly, ten times or more. The V gene is TRBV19, the J gene TRBJ2-2, with TRBD1 matching over 9 bases. V shed 7 bases, J shed 7 bases, and the junction held 10 bases outside the gene matches. Germline V gene sequence: CDR1 LNHDA, CDR2 SQIVND (reference sequence). CDR3 size: 15 residues. The CDR3 DNA is TGTGCCAGTAATTGGGACAGGGATAATCACGGGGAGCTGTTTTTT. Its protein product is CASNWDRDNHGELFF.

This clonotype was detected ten times or more. The chain couples TRBV11-1 to TRBJ2-5; 13 positions agree with TRBD2. The length of the CDR3 is 18 residues. CDR1 and CDR2 (germline): SGHAT, FQDESV (reference sequence). Trimming took 5 bases from V and 0 from J; bases not matched to a gene: 9. The CDR3 here is CASSGRGLAGPYQETQYF. CDR3 bases: TGTGCCAGCAGCGGCCGGGGACTAGCGGGACCATACCAAGAGACCCAGTACTTC.

This clonotype has ten or more counts. The chain couples TRBV6-1 to TRBJ1-2, with D unresolved. The CDR3 has 12 amino acids. Germline assignment: CDR1 MNHNS and CDR2 SASEGT. The V end was cut by 2 bases, the J end by 13 bases, with 14 bases between. This chain's CDR3 is CASSESGSTSTF. The CDR3 bases are TGTGCCAGCAGTGAAAGCGGATCTACCTCCACCTTC.

This clonotype was seen at least ten times. The chain has TRBV5-4 and TRBJ2-7; 15 bases fit TRBD2. The CDR3 is 16 amino acids. Losses at the gene ends were 4 bases for V and 2 bases for J; bases not matched to a gene: 4. From germline, CDR1 is SGHNT and CDR2 YYREEE (reference sequence). This CDR3 reads CASSMGLAGGPYEQYF. CDR3 in DNA: TGTGCCAGCAGCATGGGACTAGCGGGAGGCCCCTACGAGCAGTACTTC.

This clonotype was counted only a few times. V usage is TRBV30 and J usage is TRBJ2-7; possible D gene TRBD2, 5 bases. The CDR3 extends over 12 amino acids. V lost 0 bases and J lost 3, with 6 bases in between. Germline CDR1 reads GTSNPN; CDR2 reads SVGIG (reference sequence). This CDR3 reads CAWSVLGYEQYF. The DNA of the CDR3 is TGTGCCTGGAGTGTACTAGGCTACGAGCAGTACTTC.

This clonotype was found many times. V and J are TRBV2 and TRBJ1-5, with D uncertain. The V and J ends lost 1 base and 2 bases respectively, with 12 bases between them. The CDR3 totals 16 residues. Per germline, CDR1 SNHLY and CDR2 FYNNEI. The CDR3 loop is CASSEVRTPGNQPQHF. DNA for the CDR3: TGTGCCAGCAGTGAAGTCCGGACCCCTGGCAATCAGCCCCAGCATTTT.

This clonotype was found many times. One end of the junction does not line up with germline, which may come from a read error. V usage is TRBV28 and J usage is TRBJ1-2; D remains unclear. This CDR3 region has 11 residues. CDR1 and CDR2 (germline): MDHEN, SYDVKM. In nucleotides, the CDR3 is TGTGCCAGCAGTAGTTTCTATGGCTACACCTTT. It codes for CASSSFYGYTF.

This clonotype was picked up many times. The chain carries TRBV29-1 and TRBJ1-1; tentatively, D is TRBD1 (5 bases). The V end lost 5 bases, the J end lost 4 bases, and 11 bases lay between the germline ends. The CDR3 has 12 residues. Looked up from germline, CDR1 is SQVTM and CDR2 is ANQGSEA. CDR3 residues: CSVRQGSTEAFF. CDR3 DNA: TGCAGCGTTCGTCAGGGCTCCACTGAAGCTTTCTTT.

This clonotype showed up many times. V is TRBV7-2 and J is TRBJ2-7; D is undetermined. V gave up 3 bases and J gave up 5 bases, with 17 bases separating them. The CDR3 consists of 15 residues. Germline V gene lookup returns CDR1 SGHTA and CDR2 FQGNSA. This CDR3 reads CASSFVAIARNEQYF. The CDR3 region has the DNA TGTGCCAGCAGCTTCGTTGCCATTGCGCGCAACGAGCAGTACTTC. The complete variable domain, with remaining parts taken from reference TRBV7-2 and TRBJ2-7, reads GAGVSQSPSNKVTEKGKDVELRCDPISGHTALYWYRQSLGQGLEFLIYFQGNSAPDKSGLPSDRFSAERTGGSVSTLTIQRTQQEDSAVYLCASSFVAIARNEQYFGPGTRLTVT.

Turning to this clonotype: An end of the junction differs from the germline gene, which may be a read error. The chain combines TRBV19 with TRBJ1-5; D remains ambiguous. The CDR3 totals 13 residues. The germline gives CDR1 LNHDA, CDR2 SQIVND (reference sequence). As DNA, the CDR3 is TGTGCCAGTAGGATAAAATCGTATCAGCCCCAGCGTTTT. This gives the protein CASRIKSYQPQRF. Variable domain in full (rest from reference TRBV19 and TRBJ1-5): DGGITQSPKYLFRKEGQNVTLSCEQNLNHDAMYWYRQDPGQGLRLIYYSQIVNDFQKGDIAEGYSVSREKKESFPLTVTSAQKNPTAFYLCASRIKSYQPQRFGDGTRLSIL.

In the case of this clonotype: At one boundary the junction diverges from the germline segment, which might be a read error. The rearrangement links TRBV28 to TRBJ2-1; weak D call: TRBD1 (7 bases). CDR1 and CDR2 (germline): MDHEN, SYDVKM. This CDR3 has 15 residues. The chain's CDR3 is CASSPQGGQRSEEFF. The CDR3, as DNA: TGTGCCAGCAGCCCTCAGGGGGGCCAGCGTAGTGAGGAGTTCTTC.

A few counts support this clonotype. The chain links TRBV7-2 to TRBJ2-5; D perhaps matches TRBD1 (5 bases). The V end lost 5 bases, the J end lost 5 bases, and 18 bases lay between the germline ends. CDR3 length: 15 residues. In germline, CDR1 is SGHTA, CDR2 FQGNSA. The CDR3: CASSPSGALGETQYF. The CDR3 coding sequence is TGTGCCAGCAGCCCGAGTGGGGCCCTTGGGGAGACCCAGTACTTC.

This clonotype has at least ten counts. The chain links TRBV20-1 to TRBJ1-1; 7 positions match TRBD1. The CDR3 is 13 residues long. Germline V gives CDR1 DFQATT, CDR2 SNEGSKA (reference sequence). Trimming removed 5 bases from V and 8 bases from J; junction bases left unmatched: 11. This CDR3 reads CSAGEPGQVEAFF. In DNA, the CDR3 is TGCAGTGCTGGGGAACCTGGACAGGTGGAAGCTTTCTTT.

The CDR3, as DNA: TGTGCCAGCAGTGAACTACAGGGTCGGGACTACGAGCAGTACTTC. It encodes CASSELQGRDYEQYF. The V call is TRBV6-1, the J call TRBJ2-7, with D tentatively TRBD1 (6 bases). Germline CDR1 and CDR2: MNHNS and SASEGT. V lost 2 bases and J 3 bases, leaving 14 bases between the germline ends. This CDR3 has 15 amino acids.

This clonotype has a count of ten or more. CDR3 amino acids: CASSLDFLSGTQYF. CDR3 nucleotides: TGTGCCAGCAGCTTAGATTTCCTTAGCGGGACCCAGTACTTC. The chain couples TRBV11-2 to TRBJ2-5; TRBD2 might be the D (6 bases). The V gene's germline CDR1 is SGHAT and CDR2 FQNNGV. This CDR3 is 14 amino acids long. The V end lost 0 bases, the J end lost 7 bases, and 12 bases lay between the germline ends.